This entry concerns a single T cell receptor (beta chain). Between the trimmed V and J ends, which lost 7 bases and 4 bases, there was a span of 17 bases. CDR1 and CDR2 from the germline V gene are MNHEY and SMNVEV (reference sequence). There are 15 residues in the CDR3. Assay: immunoSEQ multiplex PCR; the TCRdb copy retains only in-frame clones and omits some. The sample shows 82,000 or so clones, around 89% of them seen only once. The record originates from a study of blood T cell repertoires in COVID-19. Across the study: Nucleic acid was either cDNA or gDNA, and it came from T cells, B-cell-depleted T cells, or PBMCs.

Sequencing was done on a sample of PBMCs or T cells enriched from blood (not recorded which). The TCR was taken from a woman aged 45 to 65 with acute COVID-19. The rearrangement joins TRBV27 to TRBJ1-5; D unresolved. The CDR3 loop reads CASTNAPLLNQPQHF. The CDR3 bases are TGTGCCAGCACAAACGCGCCCCTGTTAAATCAGCCCCAGCATTTT.